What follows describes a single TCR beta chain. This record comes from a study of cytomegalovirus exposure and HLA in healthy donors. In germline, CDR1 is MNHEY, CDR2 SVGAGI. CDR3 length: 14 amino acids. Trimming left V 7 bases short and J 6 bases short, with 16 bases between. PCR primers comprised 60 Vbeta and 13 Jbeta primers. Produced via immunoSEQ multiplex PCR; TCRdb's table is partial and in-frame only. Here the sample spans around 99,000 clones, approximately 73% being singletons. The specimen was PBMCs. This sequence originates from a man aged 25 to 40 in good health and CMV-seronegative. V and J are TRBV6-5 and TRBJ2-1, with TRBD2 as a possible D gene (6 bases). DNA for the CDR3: TGTGCCAGCATTCGCGGGGTTCAAGGCAATGAGCAGTTCTTC. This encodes CASIRGVQGNEQFF.